This paragraph covers one T cell receptor beta chain sequence. The antigen this receptor binds is unknown. No much larger clonotype is one base removed from it; base qualities were not supplied. Patients with autoimmune disease history or receiving systemic immunosuppression were excluded from the trial. Peripheral blood for TCR sequencing was collected from all dose cohorts at baseline, on cycle 4 day 1, and on cycle 7 day 1. Samples came from an open-label, multicenter, first-in-human phase I dose-escalation trial of ivuxolimab. Adults with locally advanced or metastatic head and neck squamous cell, hepatocellular, melanoma or renal cell carcinoma were enrolled in the trial. Before TCR sequencing, CD4+ T cells and CD8+ T cells were sorted from peripheral blood as separate populations. To sequence the TCRbeta CDR3 region, genomic DNA was isolated from the sorted cells. The immunoSEQ Assay was used for sequencing of TCRbeta CDR3 regions. The table comes from immuneACCESS by way of TCRdb, which keeps in-frame sequences with V and J called. Part of the clones is missing from these tables; in studies checked, under half for an unresolved V gene and the rest for unknown reasons. The sample data list around 84,000 clones, and 80% to 95% of these were observed just once. Approximately 0.43% of the sample is held by the ten biggest clonotypes.

This sample is drawn from a study of OX40 agonist ivuxolimab in advanced cancers. About the study as a whole: Ivuxolimab was an agonistic, fully human IgG2 monoclonal antibody directed against OX40 (CD134), a costimulatory receptor. Partial responses were achieved by three dose-escalation patients, of whom one had hepatocellular carcinoma and two had cutaneous melanoma. In the dose-escalation cohort, 82.7% of patients were male, and the mean age was roughly 60 years, with a range of 23 to 79. Intravenous ivuxolimab was administered to patients every 2 weeks at six dose levels: 0.01, 0.1, 0.3, 1.5, 3 and 10 mg/kg. Patients were allowed to have had prior anti-PD-1, anti-PD-L1 or anti-CTLA-4 therapy, and more than 30% of the dose-escalation patients had previously received checkpoint inhibitors. Among the approximately 54 dose-escalation patients, around 20 had hepatocellular carcinoma, some 15 melanoma, 9 renal cell carcinoma and 9 head and neck cancer. Peripheral TCRbeta sequencing was intended to test whether TCR sequence diversity was altered and clonal T-cell expansion was caused by ivuxolimab. The paper covers the monotherapy dose-escalation part of the phase I ivuxolimab trial, which included N of about 50 patients.

V has 4 bases trimmed and J has 9 bases trimmed; junction bases matching no gene number 4. Taken from the germline V gene, the CDR1 and CDR2 loops are SGHDN and FVKESK. The CDR3 measures 13 amino acids from cysteine to phenylalanine. CDR3 DNA only is kept here, 39 bases in frame from base 1. What the authors observed across the whole study: Low levels of normalized T-cell clonal expansion were also seen in some patients who did not respond. Which antigens the clonally expanded peripheral T cells were specific for was not determined. In partial responders in the 0.1-3.0 mg/kg groups, normalized peripheral clonal expansion was found to be among the lowest, especially among CD8+ T cells. After ivuxolimab, more expanded clones were found on average in CD8+ T cells than in CD4+ T cells. At doses from 0.1 to 3.0 mg/kg, clonal expansion was seen in both CD4+ and CD8+ blood T cells between baseline and week 6.

The clonotype comes from an adult with an advanced solid tumor such as melanoma, head and neck, liver or kidney cancer. The sample here was CD4+ or CD8+ T cells sorted from blood, taken in a trial of the OX40 agonist ivuxolimab. Rearrangement joined TRBV14 to TRBJ2-7; 12 of the junction bases match TRBD2. DNA sequence: TGTGCCAGCAGCCCCCGGACTAGCGGGACGCAGTACTTC. This yields the protein CASSPRTSGTQYF.